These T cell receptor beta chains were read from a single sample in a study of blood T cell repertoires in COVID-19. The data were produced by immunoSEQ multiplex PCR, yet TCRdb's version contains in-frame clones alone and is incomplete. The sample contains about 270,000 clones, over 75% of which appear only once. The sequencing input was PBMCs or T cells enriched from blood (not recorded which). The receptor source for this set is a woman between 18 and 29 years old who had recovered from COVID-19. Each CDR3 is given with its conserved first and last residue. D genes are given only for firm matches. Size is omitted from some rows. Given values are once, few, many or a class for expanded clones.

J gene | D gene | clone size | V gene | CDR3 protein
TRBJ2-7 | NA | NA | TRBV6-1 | CASRKQGPEQYF
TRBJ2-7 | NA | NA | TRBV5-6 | CASSRGTPYEQYF
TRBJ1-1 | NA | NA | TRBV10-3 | CAISGGDNTEAFF
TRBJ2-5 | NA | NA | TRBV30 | CAWSKTSKETQYF
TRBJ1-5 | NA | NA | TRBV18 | CASSPPQSQGIQPQHF
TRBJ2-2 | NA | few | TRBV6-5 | CASRVEGDTGELFF
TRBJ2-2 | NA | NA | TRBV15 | CATSRPTHGELFF
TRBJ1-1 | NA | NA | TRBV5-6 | CASSSSLTGKLNTEAFF
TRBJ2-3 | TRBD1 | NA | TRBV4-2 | CASSPTGTGGRTDTQYF
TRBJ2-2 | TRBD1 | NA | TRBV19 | CATDRDTGELFF
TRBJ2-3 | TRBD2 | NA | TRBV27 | CASSGLAGGWTDTQYF
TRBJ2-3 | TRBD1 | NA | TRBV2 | CASCDRAGTDTQYF
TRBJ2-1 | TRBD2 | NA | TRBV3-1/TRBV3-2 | CASSQGLAGDNEQFF
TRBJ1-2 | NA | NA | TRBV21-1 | CASSKGGTVYGYTF
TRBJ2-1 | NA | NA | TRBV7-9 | CASSLDSLNYNEQFF
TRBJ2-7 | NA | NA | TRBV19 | CASSPQGQPYEQYF
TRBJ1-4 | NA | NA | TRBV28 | CASSFNKATANNEKLFF
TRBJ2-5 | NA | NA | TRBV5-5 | CASSLVGRLQETQYF
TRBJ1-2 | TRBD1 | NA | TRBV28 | CAISGGGYGYTF
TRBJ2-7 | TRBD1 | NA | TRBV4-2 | CASSPEPGQGAWEQYF
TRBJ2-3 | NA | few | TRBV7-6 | CASSLVSRALADTQYF
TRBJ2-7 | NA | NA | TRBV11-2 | CASSLDLRGSYEQYF
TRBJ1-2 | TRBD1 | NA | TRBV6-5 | CASSPFGTGEGYTF
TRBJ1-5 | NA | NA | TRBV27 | CASSLTPRQDGSYQPQHF
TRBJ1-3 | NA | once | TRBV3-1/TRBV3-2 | CASSQGSRDGNTIYF
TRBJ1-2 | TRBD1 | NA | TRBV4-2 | CASSQAATGSYGYTF
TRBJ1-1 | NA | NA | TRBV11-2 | CASSLRLGETEAFF
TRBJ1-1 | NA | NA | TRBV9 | CASSPTTGVNTEAFF
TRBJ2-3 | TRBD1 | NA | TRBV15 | CATSTRQGEDTQYF
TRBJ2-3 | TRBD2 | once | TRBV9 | CASSVRGGAKDTQYF